Listed below are T cell receptor beta chains from one sample, sequenced in a study of PD-1 blockade in classical Hodgkin lymphoma. Some clones are missing from TCRdb's copy, which holds only in-frame ones; the method was immunoSEQ multiplex PCR. The sample has approximately 38,000 clones, around four fifths seen once. The starting material was peripheral blood mononuclear cells (PBMCs), obtained before the fourth cycle of nivolumab. All receptors derive from a human donor with classical Hodgkin lymphoma. CDR3s include the opening cysteine and the closing phenylalanine or tryptophan. The order of the fields is J gene, D gene, V gene, clone size, CDR3 DNA, CDR3 protein. D genes are given only for firm matches. A row's size may be missing; if present it is once, few, many or a size class.

>TRBJ2-1|.|TRBV9|few
TGTGCCAGCAGCGTAGGTCGGGGCGCTGGGGATGAGCAGTTCTTC
CASSVGRGAGDEQFF
>TRBJ2-1|TRBD2|TRBV6-5|.
TGTGCCAGCATAGGGTTTAGCGGGGACAATGAGCAGTTCTTC
CASIGFSGDNEQFF
>TRBJ2-2|.|TRBV5-1|.
TGCGCCAGCAGCAGCTCGGGACGGATGAACACCGGGGAGCTGTTTTTT
CASSSSGRMNTGELFF
>TRBJ2-7|.|TRBV18|.
TGTGCCAGCTCACCTCTGAGACATTACGAGCAGTACTTC
CASSPLRHYEQYF
>TRBJ1-5|TRBD1|TRBV19|.
TGTGCCAGTAGTAGGGGGACAGGGGAGAATCAGCCCCAGCATTTT
CASSRGTGENQPQHF
>TRBJ1-3|.|TRBV2|.
TGTGCCAGCAGTTGGGGCAGCTCTGGAAACACCATATATTTT
CASSWGSSGNTIYF
>TRBJ1-6|.|TRBV19|.
TGTGCCAGTAGGGTAGACGGAACCGAATTCTCCTATAATTCACCCCTCCACTTT
CASRVDGTEFSYNSPLHF
>TRBJ1-6|TRBD1|TRBV30|.
TGTGCCTGGGGGGACAGGAATTCACCCCTCCACTTT
CAWGDRNSPLHF
>TRBJ2-2|.|TRBV7-2|once
TGTGCCAGCAGCTTAGCGGGATTCGGGGAGCTGTTTTTT
CASSLAGFGELFF
>TRBJ1-1|.|TRBV29-1|few
TGCAGCGTTGAAAAACGACTGAACACTGAAGCTTTCTTT
CSVEKRLNTEAFF
>TRBJ1-4|.|TRBV7-6|few
TGTGCCAGCAGCTCTATACACCCCGGGATCTCTAATGAAAAACTGTTTTTT
CASSSIHPGISNEKLFF
>TRBJ2-7|.|TRBV19|.
TGTGCCAGTAGTAAAGGGGATCTCCTCTCCTACGAGCAGTACTTC
CASSKGDLLSYEQYF
>TRBJ2-7|.|TRBV6-5|.
TGTGCCAGCAGTTACGAATTTTTGAACGAGCAGTACTTC
CASSYEFLNEQYF
>TRBJ2-1|.|TRBV19|.
TGTGCCAGTAAGGTAACCGGGACCTACAATGAGCAGTTCTTC
CASKVTGTYNEQFF
>TRBJ2-3|TRBD2|TRBV30|.
TGTGCCTGGTCTAGCGGGGGGCGGGATACGCAGTATTTT
CAWSSGGRDTQYF
>TRBJ2-5|.|TRBV18|.
TGTGCCAGCTCACCGTCGTCTGGGGGGACGGAGACCCAGTACTTC
CASSPSSGGTETQYF
>TRBJ1-1|TRBD1|TRBV11-3|.
TGTGCCAGCAGCCCCGGACAGGACGGCACTGAAGCTTTCTTT
CASSPGQDGTEAFF
>TRBJ2-7|.|TRBV7-9|.
TGTGCCAGCAGCTTACTTACAGGGATGAACGAGCAGTACTTC
CASSLLTGMNEQYF
>TRBJ2-5|.|TRBV5-1|.
TGCGCCAGCAGCTTACCGACCAACGAAGAGACCCAGTACTTC
CASSLPTNEETQYF
>TRBJ1-1|.|TRBV5-5|few
TGTGCCAGCAGCTTGGCCCCGAACCGGAACACTGAAGCTTTCTTT
CASSLAPNRNTEAFF
>TRBJ2-6|.|TRBV5-4|.
TGTGCCAGCAGAGGTCCAGGTCCAGGCACTGGGGCCAACGTCCTGACTTTC
CASRGPGPGTGANVLTF
>TRBJ1-1|TRBD1|TRBV7-9|.
TGTGCCAGCAGCTTAGGTTTTGCAGGGGGCCCTGAAGCTTTCTTT
CASSLGFAGGPEAFF
>TRBJ2-2|.|TRBV6-5|.
TGTGCCAGCAGTTACACAGCCACGAGCACCGGGGAGCTGTTTTTT
CASSYTATSTGELFF
>TRBJ1-4|.|TRBV19|.
TGTGCCAGTTACTGGGCCTACGGGAATAATGAAAAACTGTTTTTT
CASYWAYGNNEKLFF
>TRBJ2-7|TRBD2|TRBV9|.
TGTGCCAGCAGCGTAGGGCTAGCGGGGTACTACGAGCAGTACTTC
CASSVGLAGYYEQYF
>TRBJ1-5|.|TRBV28|.
TGTGCCAGCAGGAGGAGGGCTCAGCCCCAGCATTTT
CASRRRAQPQHF
>TRBJ1-1|TRBD1|TRBV28|.
TGTGCCAGCAGTTACTCAGGACAGGGACGAGCTTTCTTT
CASSYSGQGRAFF
>TRBJ2-5|.|TRBV19|once
TGTGCCAGTAGTATAGTAGTAGAGACCCAGTACTTC
CASSIVVETQYF
>TRBJ1-1|.|TRBV2|.
TGTGCCAGCAGAGCCGGGACACTGAACACTGAAGCTTTCTTT
CASRAGTLNTEAFF
>TRBJ1-1|TRBD1|TRBV5-1|.
TGCGCCAGCAGCTTACCAGGGGGCATCACTGAAGCTTTCTTT
CASSLPGGITEAFF
>TRBJ2-7|.|TRBV6-1|.
TGTGCCAGCAGTGTCGTAGAGGGCAGCTCCTACGAGCAGTACTTC
CASSVVEGSSYEQYF
>TRBJ1-1|.|TRBV7-9|.
TGTGCCAGCAGCTTCAGGAACACTGAAGCTTTCTTT
CASSFRNTEAFF
>TRBJ1-1|.|TRBV6-5|few
TGTGCCAGCAGTTATCGCAGGGGCGGTGGGACTGAAGCTTTCTTT
CASSYRRGGGTEAFF
>TRBJ1-6|.|TRBV7-2|.
TGTGCCAGCAGCCAATTTCGGGGGACTGCGAATTCACCCCTCCACTTT
CASSQFRGTANSPLHF
>TRBJ2-7|TRBD1|TRBV7-2|.
TGTGCCAGCAGCTCCTTCCGGGACAGGGGCGACCACGAGCAGTACTTC
CASSSFRDRGDHEQYF
>TRBJ2-1|TRBD2|TRBV27|once
TGTGCCAGCGGACTAGCGGGGGGGCCAAGGTCCTACAATGAGCAGTTCTTC
CASGLAGGPRSYNEQFF
>TRBJ1-4|.|TRBV6-1|few
TGTGCCAGCAGTGATACGGGGGGTAATGAAAAACTGTTTTTT
CASSDTGGNEKLFF
>TRBJ2-7|.|TRBV7-8|.
TGTGCCAGCAGCCCCCACAGGGCCCTCACCTACGAGCAGTACTTC
CASSPHRALTYEQYF
>TRBJ2-7|TRBD1|TRBV18|.
TGTGCCAGCTCCCGCGGACAGGCCGACTACGAGCAGTACTTC
CASSRGQADYEQYF
>TRBJ2-7|.|TRBV12-5|.
TGTGCTAGTGGTTTGGTAGGGGGGAGCTACGAGCAGTACTTC
CASGLVGGSYEQYF
>TRBJ1-6|TRBD1|TRBV2|.
TGTGCCAGCGGGGAACAGGGGGGCTATAATTCACCCCTCCACTTT
CASGEQGGYNSPLHF